A single TCR beta chain is shown here with its context. This clonotype was found once. The antigen this receptor binds is unknown. No base qualities exist here, and no much larger clone lies one base off it. A solitary read yields weak support. The cysteine opens and the phenylalanine closes a CDR3 of 15 amino acids. Here the CDR3 DNA is all that survives: 45 bases in frame from base 1. Unmatched junction bases come to 6, with V trimmed by 6 bases and J by 3 bases. From the germline V gene, CDR1 is SGHTA and CDR2 is FQGNSA. Instrument used: Illumina NovaSeq 6000. cDNA libraries for TCRalpha and TCRbeta were prepared by 5'RACE using constant-segment primers, with sample barcodes and unique molecular identifiers added. RNA was extracted from every sample with Trizol reagent. The libraries were amplified in two PCR steps, and the second step added a second sample barcode and Illumina TruSeq adapters. Sequencing of libraries was performed on an Illumina NovaSeq with 2 x 150 bp paired-end reads. Regarding the original processing steps: Reads were demultiplexed and collapsed into UMI-guided consensus sequences with migec v1.2.7. Using mixcr v2.1.11, UMI consensuses were aligned to TRA and TRB V and J templates and then assembled into clonotypes. A clonotype was counted as expanded or contracted only when both edgeR and NoisET called the clonotype significant, with the noise models trained on biological replicates. For edgeR calls, the cutoffs were a false discovery rate-adjusted p below 0.01 and a log2 fold-change threshold of 1. As an exploratory analysis of dynamics, PCA with hierarchical clustering was applied to max-normalized trajectories of the 1000 most abundant clonotypes. The CD4 or CD8 phenotype of responding clones was assigned using the separately sequenced CD4+ and CD8+ repertoires. TCRdb reworked the public reads: Q25 trimming with fastp, MiXCR clone assembly, productive beta chains retained. One record per CDR3 amino acid sequence lists the most common genes and DNA. TCRdb, not the original authors, processed these V and J calls. Counted in this sample were 5,000 or so distinct CDR3 sequences; around 42% of them appeared once. The ten top clones hold 2.6% of the sample.

This specimen belongs to a study of T-cell memory formation after mild COVID-19 (dated by TCRdb to about 2021). Concerning the study at large: TCR sequence clusters from the two donors were found to be largely donor specific. T-cell clones expanding and contracting after mild COVID-19 in a couple of donors were tracked by longitudinal TCRalpha and TCRbeta repertoire sequencing. The cohort comprised two young, previously healthy adult volunteers, one female and one male.

Ficoll-Paque density gradient centrifugation was the method used to isolate PBMCs. The full study reports these points: Some responding clones were detected in pre-infection memory, suggesting pre-existing cross-reactive memory T cells joined the SARS-CoV-2 response. SARS-CoV-2 specificity was not confirmed for the second-wave clones peaking on day 37. The study covered only a couple of mild cases, and larger cohorts including severe cases with pre-infection samples were considered necessary. Contracting CD4+ clones were found mainly in CM and EM memory subsets, while CD8+ clones were enriched in EMRA. Balanced CD4/CD8 phenotypes were observed for clones contracting from day 15 to 85, whereas a bias towards CD4+ was observed for a second wave of clones expanding from day 15 to 37.

The rearrangement combines TRBV7-2 with TRBJ2-1; the junction holds 9 bases that match TRBD2. Material for sequencing was PBMCs or a T cell subset sorted from them (not recorded which). This TCR was sampled from an adult who had mild COVID-19 (a few samples of this study predate the infection). The sample titles of this study are shuffled in the database, so cell type and time point are left out. DNA sequence: TGTGCCAGCAGTCCTCTAGCGGGGAGCTACAATGAGCAGTTCTTC. The encoded protein is CASSPLAGSYNEQFF.